The 16 T cell receptor beta chains in this list originate from one sample, sequenced in a study of blood T cell repertoires in COVID-19. Profiling relied on immunoSEQ multiplex PCR, and the TCRdb table lists in-frame clones only, not all of them. The repertoire consists of some 73,000 clones, with around 90% occurring once and the leading ten covering 6% to 7.5%. Source material: peripheral blood. Receptors were obtained from a human donor in a cohort sampled during active COVID-19.

This clone turned up a few times. This chain connects TRBV18 to TRBJ1-1, with 10 bases matching TRBD1. Germline values: CDR1 KGHSH, CDR2 LQKENI. With 2 bases clipped from V and 6 bases from J, the junction kept 9 bases outside the gene matches. CDR3 length: 16 amino acids. DNA for the CDR3: TGTGCCAGCTCACCAACGAGGACAGGGGGTGTAGCTGAAGCTTTCTTT. Protein sequence: CASSPTRTGGVAEAFF.

The rearrangement joins TRBV5-1 to TRBJ1-1; maybe TRBD1 (6 bases). Trimming pared 6 bases from V and 1 base from J, leaving 13 bases between. Germline assignment: CDR1 SGHRS and CDR2 YFSETQ. The CDR3 length is 14 residues. CDR3 in amino acids: CASKRGEGNTEAFF. The CDR3, as DNA: TGCGCCAGCAAGAGGGGGGAGGGGAACACTGAAGCTTTCTTT.

In its sample, this clone was seen a few times. V gene TRBV11-3 combines with J gene TRBJ1-1, with 7 bases that match TRBD1. Unmatched junction bases numbered 15, after V lost 5 bases and J lost 3 bases. This CDR3 spans 17 amino acids. The V gene's germline CDR1 is SGHNT and CDR2 YENEEA. The CDR3: CASSRGTAEDLDTEAFF. In nucleotides, the CDR3 is TGTGCCAGCAGCCGTGGGACAGCTGAAGATTTGGACACTGAAGCTTTCTTT.

This clone was picked up one time. This chain uses TRBV5-1 with TRBJ2-7; a possible D gene is TRBD1 (5 bases). The germline V and J ends were trimmed by 2 bases and 2 bases, with 11 bases remaining between them. Germline V lookup: CDR1 SGHRS, CDR2 YFSETQ. The CDR3 is made up of 14 amino acids. The CDR3 here is CASSLSGSTYEQYF. The CDR3 coding sequence is TGCGCCAGCAGCTTATCAGGGTCGACCTACGAGCAGTACTTC.

V is TRBV30 and J is TRBJ1-2, with D tentatively TRBD1 (6 bases). V lost 3 bases to trimming and J lost 2 bases, with 13 bases between them. The CDR3 length is 14 residues. The V gene's germline CDR1 is GTSNPN and CDR2 SVGIG (reference sequence). CDR3 residues: CAWRGGGLNYGYTF. For the CDR3, the DNA is TGTGCCTGGAGGGGAGGGGGACTCAACTATGGCTACACCTTC.

The rearrangement uses TRBV27 and TRBJ1-4; no clear D gene. CDR1 is MNHEY and CDR2 is SMNVEV in the germline V gene (reference sequence). The V gene lost 6 bases and the J gene lost 8 bases, with 16 bases spanning the gap. The CDR3 totals 14 residues. The CDR3: CASRGVNGREKLFF. CDR3 sequence (DNA): TGTGCCAGCAGAGGAGTGAACGGGAGGGAAAAACTGTTTTTT.

The chain couples TRBV7-6 to TRBJ1-4, with 9 bases fitting TRBD1. Unmatched junction bases numbered 1, after V lost 1 base and J lost 4 bases. Germline CDR1 is SGHVS and CDR2 is FNYEAQ. This CDR3 comprises 15 residues. The CDR3, as DNA: TGTGCCAGCAGCTTAGGGACAGGGGATAATGAAAAACTGTTTTTT. Protein sequence: CASSLGTGDNEKLFF.

This chain joins TRBV7-9 and TRBJ2-7; 7 bases are a match to TRBD1. The CDR3 has 14 amino acids. CDR1 SEHNR and CDR2 FQNEAQ come from the germline V gene (reference sequence). V gave up 5 bases and J gave up 4 bases; unmatched junction bases: 8. This chain's CDR3 is CASSPQGTAYEQYF. In DNA, the CDR3 is TGTGCCAGCAGCCCCCAAGGGACAGCATACGAGCAGTACTTC.

This chain connects TRBV7-9 to TRBJ1-2; D remains unclear. In germline, CDR1 is SEHNR, CDR2 FQNEAQ (reference sequence). The CDR3 covers 15 residues. V shed 3 bases and J shed 1 base, with 12 bases lying between them. CDR3 coding DNA: TGTGCCAGCAGCTTTTCATCACAGCATAACTATGGCTACACCTTC. The encoded protein is CASSFSSQHNYGYTF.

The rearrangement links TRBV5-1 to TRBJ1-5; the D is unclear. Germline V gene data show CDR1 as SGHRS and CDR2 as YFSETQ. The CDR3 consists of 15 residues. Trimming removed 4 bases from V and 0 bases from J, with 11 bases in between. Here the CDR3 reads CASSAGSYSNQPQHF. As DNA, the CDR3 is TGCGCCAGCAGCGCGGGCAGTTATAGCAATCAGCCCCAGCATTTT.

CDR3 sequence: CASSQTTPDTQYF. CDR3 nucleotide sequence: TGCGCCAGCAGTCAAACCACTCCCGATACGCAGTATTTT. V and J are TRBV23-1 and TRBJ2-3; D gene unclear. TRBV23-1 is treated as an ORF (open reading frame) with a function not yet certain. Trimming cost V 2 bases and J 6 bases, with 9 bases left between them. The CDR3 sequence is 13 residues long.

The CDR3 DNA follows: TGTGCCTGGAGTCGCGGGAACACCGGGGAGCTGTTTTTT. This gives the protein CAWSRGNTGELFF. This chain connects TRBV30 to TRBJ2-2; no definite D call. Germline CDR1 reads GTSNPN; CDR2 reads SVGIG (reference sequence). The V end was cut by 2 bases, the J end by 1 base, with 5 bases between. The CDR3 has 13 residues.

The chain combines TRBV10-2 with TRBJ1-5; D possibly corresponds to TRBD1 (5 bases). There are 16 residues in the CDR3. Per germline, CDR1 WSHSY and CDR2 SAAADI. V was cut by 6 bases and J by 4 bases, with 19 bases left in between. DNA for the CDR3: TGCGCCAGCAGCTGGGGCGTGGCCGCAGTGAATCAGCCCCAGCATTTT. Translation gives CASSWGVAAVNQPQHF.

This clone was seen more than once but under ten times. V is TRBV19 and J is TRBJ1-5; 10 bases fit TRBD1. This CDR3 contains 15 residues. Germline CDR1 reads LNHDA; CDR2 reads SQIVND (reference sequence). Trimming at V came to 6 bases and at J to 4 bases, leaving 6 bases not matched to a gene. The CDR3 DNA follows: TGTGCCAGTAGGACGACAGGGGGCCCTAATCAGCCCCAGCATTTT. This codes for CASRTTGGPNQPQHF.

The V gene is TRBV5-1, the J gene TRBJ1-1, with TRBD1 identical over 8 bases. The germline V gene encodes CDR1 SGHRS and CDR2 YFSETQ. With V trimmed by 0 bases and J by 4 bases, 5 bases remained unmatched. The length of the CDR3 is 15 residues. The CDR3 sequence is CASSLGQGSTTEAFF. CDR3 DNA: TGCGCCAGCAGCTTGGGACAGGGGAGTACCACTGAAGCTTTCTTT.

The gene calls are TRBV21-1 and TRBJ2-7; the D call of TRBD1 is as the table states it, not checked on the DNA. TRBV21-1 is tagged as a pseudogene. The CDR3 sequence is 13 residues long. CDR3 region: CANRQGSSYEQYF. The DNA for the CDR3 is TGTGCCAACCGACAGGGATCCTCCTACGAGCAGTACTTC.